This T cell receptor (beta chain) was retrieved from a study of T cells in narcolepsy. Study in general: Patients with NT1 or NT2 and healthy control donors were enrolled.

The assay was immunoSEQ multiplex PCR, and TCRdb's table has in-frame clones only and misses some. Among around 33,000 clones listed, 75% to 90% were seen once. To note about this clone: No antigen is known for it.

General study results and limits: Healthy controls reportedly lacked the autoreactive clonotypes serially found in patients' blood. Comparing one patient's CSF and blood CD4+ clonotypes highlighted HCRT- and TRIB2-specific autoreactive clonotypes.

CDR3 size: 13 residues. With 0 bases removed from V and 6 bases from J, the gap between germline ends came to 8 bases. Germline-derived CDR1 and CDR2 are SGDLS and YYNGEE. Sequencing was carried out using CD45RA- memory CD4+ T cells from PBMCs. J is TRBJ2-3 and V is TRBV9; D might be TRBD2 (5 bases). The sequence came from a human donor with narcolepsy. This CDR3 is CASSVGRADTQYF. As DNA, the CDR3 is TGTGCCAGCAGCGTAGGGCGGGCGGATACGCAGTATTTT.